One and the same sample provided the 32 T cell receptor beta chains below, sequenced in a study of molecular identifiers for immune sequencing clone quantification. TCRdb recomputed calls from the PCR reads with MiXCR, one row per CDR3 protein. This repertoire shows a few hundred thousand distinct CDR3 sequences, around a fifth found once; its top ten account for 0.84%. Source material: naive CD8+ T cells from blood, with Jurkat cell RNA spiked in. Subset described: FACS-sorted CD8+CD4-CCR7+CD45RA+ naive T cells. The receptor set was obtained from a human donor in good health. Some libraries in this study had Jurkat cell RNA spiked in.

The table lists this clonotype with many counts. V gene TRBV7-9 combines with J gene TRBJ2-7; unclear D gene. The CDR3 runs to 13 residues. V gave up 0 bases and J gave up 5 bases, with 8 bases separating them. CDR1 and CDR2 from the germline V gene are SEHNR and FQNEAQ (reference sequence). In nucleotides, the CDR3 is TGTGCCAGCAGCTTAGCAGTGACACACGAGCAGTACTTC. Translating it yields CASSLAVTHEQYF.

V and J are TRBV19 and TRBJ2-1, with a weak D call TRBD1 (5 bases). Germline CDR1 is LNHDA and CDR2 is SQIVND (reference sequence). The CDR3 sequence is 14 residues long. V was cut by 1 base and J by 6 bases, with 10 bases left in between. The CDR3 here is CASSIGGRVNEQFF. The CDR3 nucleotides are TGTGCCAGTAGTATAGGGGGCAGGGTCAATGAGCAGTTCTTC.

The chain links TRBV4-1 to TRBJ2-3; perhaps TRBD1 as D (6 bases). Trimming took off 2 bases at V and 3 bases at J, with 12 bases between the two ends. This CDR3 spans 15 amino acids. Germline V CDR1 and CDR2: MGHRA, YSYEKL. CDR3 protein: CASSQPGHITDTQYF. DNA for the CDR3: TGCGCCAGCAGCCAACCGGGACACATAACAGATACGCAGTATTTT.

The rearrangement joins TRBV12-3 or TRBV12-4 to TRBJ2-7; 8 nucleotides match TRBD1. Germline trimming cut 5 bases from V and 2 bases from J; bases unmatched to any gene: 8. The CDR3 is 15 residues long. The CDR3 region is CASSLLGRGPYEQYF. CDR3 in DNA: TGTGCCAGCAGTCTCCTCGGCAGGGGGCCCTACGAGCAGTACTTC.

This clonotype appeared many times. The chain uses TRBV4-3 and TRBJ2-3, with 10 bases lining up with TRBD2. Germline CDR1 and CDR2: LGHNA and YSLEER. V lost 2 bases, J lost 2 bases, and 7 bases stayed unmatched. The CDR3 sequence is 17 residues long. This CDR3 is CASSQQRGGQPTDTQYF. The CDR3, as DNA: TGCGCCAGCAGCCAACAGCGGGGGGGCCAGCCCACAGATACGCAGTATTTT.

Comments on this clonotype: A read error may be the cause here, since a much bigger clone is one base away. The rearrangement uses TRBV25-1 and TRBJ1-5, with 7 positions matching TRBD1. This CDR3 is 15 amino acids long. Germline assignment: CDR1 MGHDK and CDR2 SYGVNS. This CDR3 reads CASNEGGNSNQPQHF. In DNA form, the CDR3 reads TGTGCCAGCAATGAAGGGGGCAATAGCAATCAGCCCCAGCATTTT.

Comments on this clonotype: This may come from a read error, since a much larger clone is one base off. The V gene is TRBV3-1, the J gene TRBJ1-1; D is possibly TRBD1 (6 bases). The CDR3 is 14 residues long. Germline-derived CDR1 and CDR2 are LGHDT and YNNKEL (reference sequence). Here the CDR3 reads CASSQDPGHHEALF. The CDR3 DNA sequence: TGTGCCAGCAGCCAAGATCCGGGACACCATGAAGCTCTCTTT.

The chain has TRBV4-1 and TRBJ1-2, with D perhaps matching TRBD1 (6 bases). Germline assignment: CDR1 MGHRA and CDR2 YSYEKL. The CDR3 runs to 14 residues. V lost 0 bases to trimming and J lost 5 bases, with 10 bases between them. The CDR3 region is CASSQDSQGYGYTF. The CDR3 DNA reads TGCGCCAGCAGCCAAGACTCGCAGGGGTATGGCTACACCTTC.

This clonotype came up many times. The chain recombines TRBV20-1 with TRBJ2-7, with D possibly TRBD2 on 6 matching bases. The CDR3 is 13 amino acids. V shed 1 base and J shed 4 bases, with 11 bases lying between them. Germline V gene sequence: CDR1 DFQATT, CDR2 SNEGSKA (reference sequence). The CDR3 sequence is CSARASTSYEQYF. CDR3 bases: TGCAGTGCTAGAGCGTCGACTAGTTACGAGCAGTACTTC.

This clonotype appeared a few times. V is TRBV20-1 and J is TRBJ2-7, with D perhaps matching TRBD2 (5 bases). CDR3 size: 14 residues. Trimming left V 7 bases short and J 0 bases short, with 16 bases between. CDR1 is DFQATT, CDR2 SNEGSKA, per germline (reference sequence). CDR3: CSGLVRDFSYEQYF. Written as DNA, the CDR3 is TGCAGTGGACTTGTCCGGGATTTCTCCTACGAGCAGTACTTC.

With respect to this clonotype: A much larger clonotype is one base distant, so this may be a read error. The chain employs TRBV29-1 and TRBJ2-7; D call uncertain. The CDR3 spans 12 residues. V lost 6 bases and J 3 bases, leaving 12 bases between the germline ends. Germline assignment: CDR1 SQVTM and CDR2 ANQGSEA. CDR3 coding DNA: TGCAGCGTCCTTCAGCCAAGCTACGAGCAGTACTTC. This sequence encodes CSVLQPSYEQYF.

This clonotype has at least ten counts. CDR3 residues: CASSLESGLYGYTF. CDR3 nucleotide sequence: TGTGCCAGCAGTTTAGAGTCCGGTCTCTATGGCTACACCTTC. The chain is built from TRBV12-3 or TRBV12-4 and TRBJ1-2; D remains ambiguous. This CDR3 is 14 amino acids long. The ends were cut back, 1 base at V and 4 bases at J, with 10 bases in the middle.

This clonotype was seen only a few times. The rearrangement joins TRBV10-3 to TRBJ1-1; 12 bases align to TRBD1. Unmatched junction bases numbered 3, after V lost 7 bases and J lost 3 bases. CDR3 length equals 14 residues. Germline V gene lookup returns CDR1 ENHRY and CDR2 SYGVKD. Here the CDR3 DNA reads TGTGCCATCACTGGGACAGGGGGCTACACTGAAGCTTTCTTT. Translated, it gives CAITGTGGYTEAFF.

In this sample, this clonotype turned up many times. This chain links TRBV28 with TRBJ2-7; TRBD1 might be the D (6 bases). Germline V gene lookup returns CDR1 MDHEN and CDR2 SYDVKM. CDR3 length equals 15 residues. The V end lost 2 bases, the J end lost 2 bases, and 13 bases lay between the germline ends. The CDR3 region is CASSLRGTRAYEQYF. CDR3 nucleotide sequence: TGTGCCAGCAGTTTAAGGGGGACGCGGGCCTACGAGCAGTACTTC.

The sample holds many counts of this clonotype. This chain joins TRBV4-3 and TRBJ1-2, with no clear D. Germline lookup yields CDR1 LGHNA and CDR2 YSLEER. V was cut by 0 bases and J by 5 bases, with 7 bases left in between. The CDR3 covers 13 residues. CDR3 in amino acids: CASSQDAVYGYTF. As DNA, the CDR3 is TGCGCCAGCAGCCAAGATGCCGTTTATGGCTACACCTTC.

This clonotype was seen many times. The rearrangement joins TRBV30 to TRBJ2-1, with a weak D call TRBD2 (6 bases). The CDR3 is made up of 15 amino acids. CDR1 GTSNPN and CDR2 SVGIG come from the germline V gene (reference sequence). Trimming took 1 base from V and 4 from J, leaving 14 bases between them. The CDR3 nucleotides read TGTGCCTGGAGTGCTATATGGAGGGAGTACAATGAGCAGTTCTTC. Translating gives CAWSAIWREYNEQFF.

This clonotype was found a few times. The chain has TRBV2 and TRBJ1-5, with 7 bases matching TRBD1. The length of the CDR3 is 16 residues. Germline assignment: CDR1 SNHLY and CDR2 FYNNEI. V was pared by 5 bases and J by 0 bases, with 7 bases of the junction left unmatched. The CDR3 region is CASSPGQSTSNQPQHF. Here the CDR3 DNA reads TGTGCCAGCAGTCCGGGACAGAGTACTAGCAATCAGCCCCAGCATTTT.

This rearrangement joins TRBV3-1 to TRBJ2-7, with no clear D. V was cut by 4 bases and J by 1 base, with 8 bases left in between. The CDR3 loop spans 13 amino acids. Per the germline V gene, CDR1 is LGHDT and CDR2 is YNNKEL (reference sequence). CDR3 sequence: CASSPMGSYEQYF. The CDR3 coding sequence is TGTGCCAGCAGCCCGATGGGGTCCTACGAGCAGTACTTC.

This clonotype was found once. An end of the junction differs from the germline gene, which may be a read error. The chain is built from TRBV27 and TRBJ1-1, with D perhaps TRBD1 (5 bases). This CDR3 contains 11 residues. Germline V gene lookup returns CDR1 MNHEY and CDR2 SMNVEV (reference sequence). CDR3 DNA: TGTGCCAGCATAGGGACCACTGGAGCTTTCTTT. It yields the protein CASIGTTGAFF.

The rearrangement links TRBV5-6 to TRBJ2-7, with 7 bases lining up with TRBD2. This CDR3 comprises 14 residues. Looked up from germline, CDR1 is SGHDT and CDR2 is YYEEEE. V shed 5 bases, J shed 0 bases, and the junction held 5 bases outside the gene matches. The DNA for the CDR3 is TGTGCCAGCAGTCTTAGACTAGCCTCCTACGAGCAGTACTTC. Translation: CASSLRLASYEQYF.

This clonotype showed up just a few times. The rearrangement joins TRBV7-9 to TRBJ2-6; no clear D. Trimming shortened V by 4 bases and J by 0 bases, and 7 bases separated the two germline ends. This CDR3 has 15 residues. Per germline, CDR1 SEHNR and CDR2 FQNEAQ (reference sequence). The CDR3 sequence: CASSSFNSGANVLTF. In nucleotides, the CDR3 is TGTGCCAGCAGCTCCTTTAACTCTGGGGCCAACGTCCTGACTTTC.

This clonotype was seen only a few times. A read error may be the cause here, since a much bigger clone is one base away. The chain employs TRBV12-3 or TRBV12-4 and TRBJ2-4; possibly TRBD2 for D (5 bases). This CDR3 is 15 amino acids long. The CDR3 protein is CASGFMSGAKNIQYF. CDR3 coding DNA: TGTGCCAGCGGTTTCATGTCGGGGGCCAAAAACATTCAGTACTTC.

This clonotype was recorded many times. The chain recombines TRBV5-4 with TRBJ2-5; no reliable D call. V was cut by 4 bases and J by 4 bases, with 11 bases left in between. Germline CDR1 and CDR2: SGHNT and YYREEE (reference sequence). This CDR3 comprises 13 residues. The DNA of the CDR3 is TGTGCCAGCAGCCCACCCTCCTTAGAGACCCAGTACTTC. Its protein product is CASSPPSLETQYF.

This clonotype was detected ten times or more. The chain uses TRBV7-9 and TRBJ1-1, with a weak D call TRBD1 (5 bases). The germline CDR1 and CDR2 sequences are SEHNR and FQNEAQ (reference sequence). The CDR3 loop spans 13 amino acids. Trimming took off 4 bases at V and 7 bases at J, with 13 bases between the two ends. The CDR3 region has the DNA TGTGCCAGCAGCTCCAATACAGGAAATGAAGCTTTCTTT. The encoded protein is CASSSNTGNEAFF. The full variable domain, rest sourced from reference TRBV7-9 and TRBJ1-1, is DTGVSQNPRHKITKRGQNVTFRCDPISEHNRLYWYRQTLGQGPEFLTYFQNEAQLEKSRLLSDRFSAERPKGSFSTLEIQRTEQGDSAMYLCASSSNTGNEAFFGQGTRLTVV.

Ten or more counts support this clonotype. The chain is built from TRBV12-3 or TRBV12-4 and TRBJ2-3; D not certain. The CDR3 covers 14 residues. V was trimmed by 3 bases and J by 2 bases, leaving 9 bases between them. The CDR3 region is CASSFESFTDTQYF. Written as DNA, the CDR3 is TGTGCCAGCAGTTTTGAGAGTTTCACAGATACGCAGTATTTT.

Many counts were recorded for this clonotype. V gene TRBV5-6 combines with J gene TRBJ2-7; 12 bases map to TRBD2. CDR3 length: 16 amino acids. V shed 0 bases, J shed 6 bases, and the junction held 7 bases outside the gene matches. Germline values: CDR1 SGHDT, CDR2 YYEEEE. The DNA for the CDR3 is TGTGCCAGCAGCTTGGGACTAGCGGGGGTGCGCCTCGAGCAGTACTTC. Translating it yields CASSLGLAGVRLEQYF.

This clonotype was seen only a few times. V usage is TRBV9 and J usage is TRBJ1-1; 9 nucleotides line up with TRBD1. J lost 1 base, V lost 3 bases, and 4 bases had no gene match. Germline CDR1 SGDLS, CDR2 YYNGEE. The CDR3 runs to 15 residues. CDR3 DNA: TGTGCCAGCAGCGGAAGGACAGGGGCGAACACTGAAGCTTTCTTT. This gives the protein CASSGRTGANTEAFF. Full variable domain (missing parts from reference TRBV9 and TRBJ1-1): DSGVTQTPKHLITATGQRVTLRCSPRSGDLSVYWYQQSLDQGLQFLIQYYNGEERAKGNILERFSAQQFPDLHSELNLSSLELGDSALYFCASSGRTGANTEAFFGQGTRLTVV.

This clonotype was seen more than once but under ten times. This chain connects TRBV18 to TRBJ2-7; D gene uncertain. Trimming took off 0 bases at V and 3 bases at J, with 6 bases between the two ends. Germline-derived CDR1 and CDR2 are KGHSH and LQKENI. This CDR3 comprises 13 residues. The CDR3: CASSPPANYEQYF. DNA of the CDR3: TGTGCCAGCTCACCACCGGCCAACTACGAGCAGTACTTC.

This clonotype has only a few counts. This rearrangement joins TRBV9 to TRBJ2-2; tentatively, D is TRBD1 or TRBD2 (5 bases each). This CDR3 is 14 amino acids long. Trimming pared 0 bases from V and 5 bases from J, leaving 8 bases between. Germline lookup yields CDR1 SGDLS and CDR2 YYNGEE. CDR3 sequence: CASSVAWGTGELFF. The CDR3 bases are TGTGCCAGCAGCGTAGCGTGGGGGACCGGGGAGCTGTTTTTT. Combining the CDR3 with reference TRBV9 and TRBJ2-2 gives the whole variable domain DSGVTQTPKHLITATGQRVTLRCSPRSGDLSVYWYQQSLDQGLQFLIQYYNGEERAKGNILERFSAQQFPDLHSELNLSSLELGDSALYFCASSVAWGTGELFFGEGSRLTVL.

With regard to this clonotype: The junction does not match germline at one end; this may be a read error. CDR3 nucleotides: TGTGCCGGCAGTCCTCAGGGGGCGAGCAATCAGCCCCAGCATTTT. Its protein is CAGSPQGASNQPQHF. J is TRBJ1-5 and V is TRBV6-2 or TRBV6-3; 8 bases align to TRBD1. The CDR3 has 15 residues. Germline V gene data show CDR1 as MNHEY and CDR2 as SVGEGT.

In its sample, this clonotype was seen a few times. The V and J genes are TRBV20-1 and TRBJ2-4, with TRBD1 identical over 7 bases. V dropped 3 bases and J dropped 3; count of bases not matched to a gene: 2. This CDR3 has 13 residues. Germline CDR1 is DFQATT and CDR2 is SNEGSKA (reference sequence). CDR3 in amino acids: CSARGQSKNIQYF. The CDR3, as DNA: TGCAGTGCTAGGGGACAGAGCAAAAACATTCAGTACTTC.

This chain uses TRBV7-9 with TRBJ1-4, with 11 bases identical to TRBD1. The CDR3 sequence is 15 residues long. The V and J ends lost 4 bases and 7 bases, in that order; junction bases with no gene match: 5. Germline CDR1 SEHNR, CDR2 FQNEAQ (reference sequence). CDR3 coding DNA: TGTGCCAGCAGCTATCTGGGACAGGGGGGTGAAAAACTGTTTTTT. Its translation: CASSYLGQGGEKLFF.